Below are 16 T cell receptor beta chains sequenced from a single sample in a study of glioma-infiltrating T cells. The iRepertoire nested amplicon-rescue multiplex PCR amplified TCR alpha and beta CDR3s from RNA. A single record per CDR3 protein comes from TCRdb applying MiXCR to the multiplex PCR reads. The data show some 93,000 distinct CDR3 sequences, about 37% seen once. The specimen sequenced was glioma tissue, nonneoplastic brain tissue, or PBMCs (not recorded which). These receptors were obtained from a human donor with low-grade glioma or glioblastoma, undergoing nonglioma brain surgery, or in good health (not recorded which).

V gene TRBV29-1 combines with J gene TRBJ2-7, with 8 bases matching TRBD1. With V trimmed by 4 bases and J by 0 bases, 8 bases remained unmatched. CDR3 size: 15 residues. Per the germline V gene, CDR1 is SQVTM and CDR2 is ANQGSEA. This CDR3 is CSVAGVTGGSYEQYF. In nucleotides, the CDR3 is TGCAGCGTTGCGGGTGTCACAGGGGGCTCCTACGAGCAGTACTTC.

The chain uses TRBV27 and TRBJ2-3; 7 positions match TRBD1. J lost 3 bases, V lost 5 bases, and 11 bases had no gene match. The CDR3 has 16 amino acids. Germline V gives CDR1 MNHEY, CDR2 SMNVEV (reference sequence). This CDR3 is CASSRTGALWTDTQYF. In nucleotides, the CDR3 is TGTGCCAGCAGTCGTACAGGGGCGCTGTGGACAGATACGCAGTATTTT.

This clonotype was seen ten or more times. This sequence joins TRBV7-6 and TRBJ2-1, with D tentatively TRBD1 (6 bases). The CDR3 length is 17 residues. Per germline, CDR1 SGHVS and CDR2 FNYEAQ. Trimming stripped 5 bases from V and 3 bases from J, with 20 bases between. This chain's CDR3 is CASSRSSGTNIYNEQFF. CDR3 DNA: TGTGCCAGCAGCCGAAGCTCCGGGACAAATATCTACAATGAGCAGTTCTTC. Full variable domain (outside the CDR3, taken from reference TRBV7-6 and TRBJ2-1): GAGVSQSPRYKVTKRGQDVALRCDPISGHVSLYWYRQALGQGPEFLTYFNYEAQQDKSGLPNDRFSAERPEGSISTLTIQRTEQRDSAMYRCASSRSSGTNIYNEQFFGPGTRLTVL.

As regards this clonotype: The DNA is left out, because the CDR3 cannot be placed on it with certainty; the CDR3 is given as TCRdb lists it. V gene TRBV28 combines with J gene TRBJ2-2; the tabulated D call, TRBD1, remains unverified against the DNA. Germline-derived CDR1 and CDR2 are MDHEN and SYDVKM. 16 amino acids form the CDR3, both terminal residues included. The CDR3 spells CAISLYWGAGNGEPFF.

This rearrangement joins TRBV29-1 to TRBJ2-6; a weak D match, TRBD1 (5 bases). V was cut by 6 bases and J by 0 bases, with 15 bases left in between. The CDR3 contains 16 residues. Germline lookup yields CDR1 SQVTM and CDR2 ANQGSEA. CDR3 protein: CSVAETAFSGANVLTF. The DNA for the CDR3 is TGCAGCGTGGCCGAGACAGCGTTCTCTGGGGCCAACGTCCTGACTTTC.

This clonotype was observed at least ten times. DNA for the CDR3: TGTGCCATCAGGAGGACTAGCGGGGGGCCTTACTACGAGCAGTACTTC. It codes for CAIRRTSGGPYYEQYF. This chain connects TRBV10-3 to TRBJ2-7, with 14 bases identical to TRBD2. This CDR3 has 16 residues. The trim removed 6 bases at V and 3 bases at J, leaving 7 bases unmatched. The germline V gene has CDR1 ENHRY and CDR2 SYGVKD.

V usage is TRBV7-2 and J usage is TRBJ1-2; D ambiguous. Germline V lookup: CDR1 SGHTA, CDR2 FQGNSA. V lost 5 bases and J 0 bases, leaving 16 bases between the germline ends. This CDR3 spans 16 amino acids. CDR3 coding DNA: TGTGCCAGCAGCAGCCCAGAGTCTTTCCCTAACTATGGCTACACCTTC. Protein: CASSSPESFPNYGYTF. Based on the CDR3 plus reference TRBV7-2 and TRBJ1-2, the full variable domain is GAGVSQSPSNKVTEKGKDVELRCDPISGHTALYWYRQSLGQGLEFLIYFQGNSAPDKSGLPSDRFSAERTGGSVSTLTIQRTQQEDSAVYLCASSSPESFPNYGYTFGSGTRLTVV.

The chain carries TRBV30 and TRBJ2-7, with 8 nucleotides matching TRBD2. V trimming: 1 base; J trimming: 5 bases; junction bases outside the gene matches: 7. This CDR3 contains 14 residues. Germline lookup yields CDR1 GTSNPN and CDR2 SVGIG (reference sequence). In nucleotides, the CDR3 is TGTGCCTGGAGTGGGGATAGCGGGATCAACGAGCAGTACTTC. It specifies CAWSGDSGINEQYF.

CDR3 in amino acids: CASSPWTSGRSHDEQFF. CDR3 nucleotides: TGTGCCAGCAGTCCTTGGACTAGCGGGAGGTCTCACGATGAGCAGTTCTTC. The chain is built from TRBV27 and TRBJ2-1; 14 bases match TRBD2. Germline CDR1 MNHEY, CDR2 SMNVEV (reference sequence). The CDR3 has 17 amino acids. Trimming at V came to 5 bases and at J to 8 bases, leaving 11 bases not matched to a gene.

Comment on this clonotype: A much larger clone sits a single nucleotide away, making a read error possible. The chain's CDR3 is CSVESKTQYF. CDR3 DNA: TGCAGCGTTGAATCCAAGACCCAGTACTTC. The chain is built from TRBV29-1 and TRBJ2-5; D gene uncertain. The CDR3 length is 10 residues. V lost 2 bases and J lost 6, with 4 bases in between. Germline CDR1 is SQVTM and CDR2 is ANQGSEA.

This clonotype was found many times. The genes are TRBV28 and TRBJ1-2, with TRBD1 matching 10 bases. This CDR3 contains 13 residues. V dropped 8 bases and J dropped 12; count of bases not matched to a gene: 12. From germline, CDR1 is MDHEN and CDR2 SYDVKM. CDR3 in amino acids: CASEGTGVQKNTF. CDR3 DNA: TGTGCCAGCGAAGGGACAGGGGTCCAGAAAAACACCTTC.

In its sample, this clonotype was seen once. The rearrangement joins TRBV29-1 to TRBJ1-3, with D unclear. Trimming removed 5 bases at V and 4 bases at J, with 15 bases between. The CDR3 has 14 amino acids. Looked up from germline, CDR1 is SQVTM and CDR2 is ANQGSEA. DNA of the CDR3: TGCAGCGTTAAAAAGAGAGGCCCCGGAAACACCATATATTTT. This sequence encodes CSVKKRGPGNTIYF.

As for this clonotype: One end of the junction varies from germline; a read error may be responsible. The V and J genes are TRBV20-1 and TRBJ2-3; 10 positions match TRBD2. Germline V lookup: CDR1 DFQATT, CDR2 SNEGSKA (reference sequence). This CDR3 comprises 15 residues. The CDR3 DNA sequence: TGCAGTGCTAGTAGCGGGGGGTCTAGTACAGATACGAAGTATTTT. Translating gives CSASSGGSSTDTKYF.

V gene TRBV4-1 combines with J gene TRBJ2-3; 14 bases align to TRBD2. V lost 3 bases and J lost 2; bases outside the gene matches: 4. Germline CDR1 and CDR2: MGHRA and YSYEKL. The CDR3 length is 17 residues. Here the CDR3 reads CASSQGLAGAPTDTQYF. CDR3 sequence (DNA): TGCGCCAGCAGCCAGGGACTAGCGGGAGCACCCACAGATACGCAGTATTTT.

Details on this clonotype: A clone one base away is much larger, so this may be a read error. The chain links TRBV10-3 to TRBJ2-5; TRBD1 aligns across 7 bases. This CDR3 has 16 residues. Germline values: CDR1 ENHRY, CDR2 SYGVKD. J lost 5 bases, V lost 0 bases, and 9 bases had no gene match. The CDR3 nucleotides are TGTGCCATCAGTGAGTCAACGACAGGGAAGGAGGAGACCCAGTACTTC. It is translated as CAISESTTGKEETQYF.

This clonotype was recorded at least ten times. The V call is TRBV7-2, the J call TRBJ2-1, with 9 bases matching TRBD1. The CDR3 spans 14 residues. From germline, CDR1 is SGHTA and CDR2 FQGNSA. The J segment lost 5 bases and the V segment lost 5 bases, leaving 4 bases of the junction unmatched. This CDR3 reads CASSLRTGDNEQFF. Written as DNA, the CDR3 is TGTGCCAGCAGCCTAAGGACAGGGGACAATGAGCAGTTCTTC.